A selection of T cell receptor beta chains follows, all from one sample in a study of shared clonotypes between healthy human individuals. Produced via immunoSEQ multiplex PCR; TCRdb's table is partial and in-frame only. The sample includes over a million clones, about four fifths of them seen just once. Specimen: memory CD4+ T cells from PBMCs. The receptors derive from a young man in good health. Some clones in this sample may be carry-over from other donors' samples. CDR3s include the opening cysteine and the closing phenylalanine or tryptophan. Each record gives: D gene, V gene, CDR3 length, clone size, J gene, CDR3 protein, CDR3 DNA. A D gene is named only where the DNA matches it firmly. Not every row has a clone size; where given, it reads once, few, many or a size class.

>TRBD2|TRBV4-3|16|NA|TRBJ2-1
CASSLSLAERGNEQFF
TGCGCCAGCAGCCTATCCCTAGCGGAGAGAGGCAATGAGCAGTTCTTC
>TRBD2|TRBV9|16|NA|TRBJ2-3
CASSVGASGRTDTQYF
TGTGCCAGCAGCGTAGGTGCTAGCGGGAGGACAGATACGCAGTATTTT
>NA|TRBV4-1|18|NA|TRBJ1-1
CASSQEWRVGLWRTEAFF
TGCGCCAGCAGCCAAGAATGGAGGGTGGGCCTATGGCGGACTGAAGCTTTCTTT
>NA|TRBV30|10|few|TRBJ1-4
CAWGNEKLFF
TGTGCCTGGGGTAATGAAAAACTGTTTTTT
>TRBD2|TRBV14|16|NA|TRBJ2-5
CASSQLQPAGVETQYF
TGTGCCAGCAGCCAATTACAACCAGCGGGAGTTGAGACCCAGTACTTC
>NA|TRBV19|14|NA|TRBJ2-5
CASSKLVGEETQYF
TGTGCCAGTAGTAAACTCGTAGGGGAGGAGACCCAGTACTTC
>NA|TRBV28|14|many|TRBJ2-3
CASSLSANGDTQYF
TGTGCCAGCAGTTTATCGGCCAACGGGGATACGCAGTATTTT
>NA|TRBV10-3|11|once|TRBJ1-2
CAIRGGDGYTF
TGTGCCATCAGGGGGGGGGATGGCTACACCTTC
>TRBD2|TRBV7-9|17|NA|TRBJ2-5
CASSPRLAGGRQETQYF
TGTGCCAGCAGCCCCCGACTAGCGGGAGGGCGCCAAGAGACCCAGTACTTC
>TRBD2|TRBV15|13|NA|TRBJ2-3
CATSHTSGDTQYF
TGTGCCACCAGCCACACTAGCGGAGATACGCAGTATTTT
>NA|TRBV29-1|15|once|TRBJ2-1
CSVEGRALSYNEQFF
TGCAGCGTTGAAGGTAGGGCCCTGTCCTACAATGAGCAGTTCTTC
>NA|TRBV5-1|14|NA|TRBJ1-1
CASNPGVDNTEAFF
TGCGCCAGCAACCCCGGCGTGGATAACACTGAAGCTTTCTTT
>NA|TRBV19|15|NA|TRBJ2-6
CASSSWGSGANVLTF
TGTGCCAGTAGTTCATGGGGCTCTGGGGCCAACGTCCTGACTTTC
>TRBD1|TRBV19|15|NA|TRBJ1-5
CASSRGTGWIQPQHF
TGTGCCAGTAGTCGTGGGACAGGGTGGATTCAGCCCCAGCATTTT
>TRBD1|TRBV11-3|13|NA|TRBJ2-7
CASSTRTGPEQYF
TGTGCCAGCAGCACCAGGACAGGGCCCGAGCAGTACTTC
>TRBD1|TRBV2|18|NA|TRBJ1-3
CASLTGGLTAPSGNTIYF
TGTGCCAGCCTAACAGGGGGCCTAACTGCCCCATCTGGAAACACCATATATTTT
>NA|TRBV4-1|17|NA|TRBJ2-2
CASSQGPRGAGTGELFF
TGCGCCAGCAGCCAAGGTCCTAGGGGAGCGGGCACCGGGGAGCTGTTTTTT
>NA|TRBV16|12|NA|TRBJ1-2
CASSQWDPGYTF
TGTGCCAGCAGCCAATGGGACCCTGGGTACACCTTC
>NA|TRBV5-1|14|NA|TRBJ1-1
CASSLFGSNTEAFF
TGCGCCAGCAGCTTGTTCGGATCGAACACTGAAGCTTTCTTT
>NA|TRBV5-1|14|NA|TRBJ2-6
CASADSSGANVLTF
TGCGCCAGCGCTGACTCTTCTGGGGCCAACGTCCTGACTTTC
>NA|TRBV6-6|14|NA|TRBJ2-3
CASSYLTGTDTQYF
TGTGCCAGCAGTTACCTCACGGGAACAGATACGCAGTATTTT
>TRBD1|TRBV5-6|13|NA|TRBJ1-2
CASSRTGAYGYTF
TGTGCCAGCAGCCGGACAGGAGCCTATGGCTACACCTTC
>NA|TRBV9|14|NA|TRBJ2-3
CASSVLDQTDTQYF
TGTGCCAGCAGCGTACTAGACCAAACAGATACGCAGTATTTT
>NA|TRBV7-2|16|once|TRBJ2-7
CASSGIQGSRTYEQYF
TGTGCCAGCAGCGGGATACAGGGTAGTAGGACCTACGAGCAGTACTTC
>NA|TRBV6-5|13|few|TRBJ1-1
CATKGPLGTEAFF
TGTGCCACCAAGGGGCCCTTGGGCACTGAAGCTTTCTTT
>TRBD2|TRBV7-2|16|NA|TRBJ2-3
CASSSLAGTSTDTQYF
TGTGCCAGCAGCTCCCTAGCGGGAACGAGCACAGATACGCAGTATTTT
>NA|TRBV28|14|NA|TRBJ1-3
CASSLVRAGNTIYF
TGTGCCAGCAGTTTGGTGAGGGCCGGAAACACCATATATTTT
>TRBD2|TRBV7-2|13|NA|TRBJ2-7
CASSPTSGIEQYF
TGTGCCAGCAGCCCGACTAGCGGGATCGAGCAGTACTTC
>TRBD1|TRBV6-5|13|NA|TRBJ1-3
CASSRTGENTIYF
TGTGCCAGCAGCCGGACAGGGGAGAACACCATATATTTT
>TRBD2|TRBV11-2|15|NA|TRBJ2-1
CASGPNREGYNEQFF
TGTGCCAGCGGACCGAACCGGGAGGGCTACAATGAGCAGTTCTTC
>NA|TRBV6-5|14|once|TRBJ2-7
CASSYRRSYYEQYF
TGTGCCAGCAGTTACAGACGCTCATACTACGAGCAGTACTTC
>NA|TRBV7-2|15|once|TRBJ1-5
CASSLDPAGNQPQHF
TGTGCCAGCAGCTTAGACCCGGCGGGGAATCAGCCCCAGCATTTT
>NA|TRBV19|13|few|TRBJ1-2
CASSISGRYGYTF
TGTGCCAGTAGTATATCCGGGCGTTATGGCTACACCTTC
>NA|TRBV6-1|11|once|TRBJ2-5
CASSHPRPQYF
TGTGCCAGCAGTCACCCCCGACCCCAGTACTTC
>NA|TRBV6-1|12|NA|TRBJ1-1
CASRAPNTEAFF
TGTGCCAGCAGGGCCCCGAACACTGAAGCTTTCTTT
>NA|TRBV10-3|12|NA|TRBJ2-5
CAISESLGTQYF
TGTGCCATCAGTGAGTCCTTAGGGACCCAGTACTTC
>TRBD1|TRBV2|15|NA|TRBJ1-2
CASSVGQGPNYGYTF
TGTGCCAGCAGCGTCGGACAGGGACCTAACTATGGCTACACCTTC
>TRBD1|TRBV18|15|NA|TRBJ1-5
CASSPGTGHEQPQHF
TGTGCCAGCTCACCTGGGACAGGGCATGAACAGCCCCAGCATTTT
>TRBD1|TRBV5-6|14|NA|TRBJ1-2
CASSLLQGAGGYTF
TGTGCCAGCAGCTTGTTGCAGGGGGCAGGCGGCTACACCTTC
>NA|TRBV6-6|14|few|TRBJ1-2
CASSVPGRAYGYTF
TGTGCCAGCTCGGTCCCGGGCAGGGCCTATGGCTACACCTTC
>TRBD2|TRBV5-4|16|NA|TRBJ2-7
CASSLGPGLAGYEQYF
TGTGCCAGCAGCTTGGGACCGGGACTAGCGGGCTACGAGCAGTACTTC
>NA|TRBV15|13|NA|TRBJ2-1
CATSRGTVNEQFF
TGTGCCACCAGCAGAGGGACAGTCAATGAGCAGTTCTTC
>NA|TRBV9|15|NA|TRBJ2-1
CASSVAKSSYNEQFF
TGTGCCAGCAGCGTGGCGAAGAGCTCCTACAATGAGCAGTTCTTC
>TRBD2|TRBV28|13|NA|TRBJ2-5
CANQAGDAETQYF
TGTGCCAATCAAGCGGGAGATGCAGAGACCCAGTACTTC
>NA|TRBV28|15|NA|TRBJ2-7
CASSPLTALNYEQYF
TGTGCCAGCAGTCCCTTGACAGCGTTAAACTACGAGCAGTACTTC
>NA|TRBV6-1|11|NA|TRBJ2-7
CASRGHYEQYF
TGTGCCAGCAGGGGCCACTACGAGCAGTACTTC